This T cell receptor beta chain originates from a study of blood T cell repertoires in COVID-19. Clones were sequenced by immunoSEQ multiplex PCR, and TCRdb holds only the in-frame ones, with some missing. The sample contains 200,000 to 250,000 clones, around 84% of which appear only once. V trimming: 4 bases; J trimming: 5 bases; junction bases outside the gene matches: 9. The CDR3 runs to 16 residues. The V gene's germline CDR1 is SGHRS and CDR2 YFSETQ. The receptor was derived from an older woman with active or convalescent COVID-19. Sequencing was done on a sample of peripheral blood. The chain has TRBV5-1 and TRBJ1-4; 9 positions match TRBD1. The CDR3 DNA is TGCGCCAGCAGCACAACAGGGGGCGGTTTAAATGAAAAACTGTTTTTT. Protein sequence: CASSTTGGGLNEKLFF.